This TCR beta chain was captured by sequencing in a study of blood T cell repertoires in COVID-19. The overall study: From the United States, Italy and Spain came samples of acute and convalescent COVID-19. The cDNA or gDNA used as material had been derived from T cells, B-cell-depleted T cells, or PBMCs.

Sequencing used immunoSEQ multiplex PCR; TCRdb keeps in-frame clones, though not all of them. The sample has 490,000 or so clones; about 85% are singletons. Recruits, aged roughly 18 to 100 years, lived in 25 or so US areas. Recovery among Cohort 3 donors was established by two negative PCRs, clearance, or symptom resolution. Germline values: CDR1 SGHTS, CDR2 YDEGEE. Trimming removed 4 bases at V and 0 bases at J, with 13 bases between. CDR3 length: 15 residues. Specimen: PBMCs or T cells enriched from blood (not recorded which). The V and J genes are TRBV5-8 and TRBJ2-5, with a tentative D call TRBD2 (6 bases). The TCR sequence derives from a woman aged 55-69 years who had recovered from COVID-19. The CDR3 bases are TGTGCCAGCAGCCCTCGGGAGAGGTACCAAGAGACCCAGTACTTC. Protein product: CASSPRERYQETQYF.